The TCR beta chain under discussion was sequenced for a study of blood T cell repertoires in COVID-19. Study-level information: In each case, the material was cDNA or gDNA derived from T cells, B-cell-depleted T cells, or PBMCs.

Profiled with immunoSEQ multiplex PCR; TCRdb holds only in-frame clones, not every one. This table has about 380,000 clones, 81% appearing once. Germline loops: CDR1 LNHDA, CDR2 SQIVND (reference sequence). The V and J ends lost 1 base and 7 bases, in that order; junction bases with no gene match: 15. The CDR3 is 18 amino acids. The sequencing sample was made of peripheral blood. The TCR originated in a human donor with acute or convalescent COVID-19. The donor label of this sample is uncertain. V gene TRBV19 combines with J gene TRBJ2-1, with 8 nucleotides matching TRBD2. DNA of the CDR3: TGTGCCAGTAGTATAGGGAGCGGGAGTCTGGTTGGGCGGAATGAGCAGTTCTTC. Translating it yields CASSIGSGSLVGRNEQFF.